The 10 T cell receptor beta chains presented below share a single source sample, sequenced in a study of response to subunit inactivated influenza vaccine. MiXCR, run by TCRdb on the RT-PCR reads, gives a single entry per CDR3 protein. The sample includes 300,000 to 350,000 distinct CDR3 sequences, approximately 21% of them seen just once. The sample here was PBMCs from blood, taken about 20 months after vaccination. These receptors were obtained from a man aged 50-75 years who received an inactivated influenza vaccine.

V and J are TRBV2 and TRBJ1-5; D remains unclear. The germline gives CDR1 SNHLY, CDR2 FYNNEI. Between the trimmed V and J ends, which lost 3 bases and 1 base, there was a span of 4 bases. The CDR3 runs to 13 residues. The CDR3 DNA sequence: TGTGCCAGCAGTGACGAAAGCAATCAGCCCCAGCATTTT. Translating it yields CASSDESNQPQHF.

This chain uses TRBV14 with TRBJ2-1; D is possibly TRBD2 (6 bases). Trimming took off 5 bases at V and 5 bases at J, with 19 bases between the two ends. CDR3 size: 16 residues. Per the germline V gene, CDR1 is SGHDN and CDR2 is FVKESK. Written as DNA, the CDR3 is TGTGCCAGCAGCGCATATCCTAGCGCTAGGCACAATGAGCAGTTCTTC. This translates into CASSAYPSARHNEQFF.

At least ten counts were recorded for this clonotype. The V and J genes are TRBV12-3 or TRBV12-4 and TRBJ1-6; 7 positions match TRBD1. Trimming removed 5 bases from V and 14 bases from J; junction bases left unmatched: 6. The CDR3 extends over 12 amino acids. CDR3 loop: CASSRAGQTLHF. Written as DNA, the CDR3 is TGTGCCAGCAGTAGAGCGGGACAGACCCTCCACTTT.

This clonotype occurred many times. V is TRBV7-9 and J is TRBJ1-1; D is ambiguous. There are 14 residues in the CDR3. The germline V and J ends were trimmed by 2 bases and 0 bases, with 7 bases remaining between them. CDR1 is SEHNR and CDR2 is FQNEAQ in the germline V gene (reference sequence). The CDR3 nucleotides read TGTGCCAGCAGCTTAATACCCCTGAACACTGAAGCTTTCTTT. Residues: CASSLIPLNTEAFF.

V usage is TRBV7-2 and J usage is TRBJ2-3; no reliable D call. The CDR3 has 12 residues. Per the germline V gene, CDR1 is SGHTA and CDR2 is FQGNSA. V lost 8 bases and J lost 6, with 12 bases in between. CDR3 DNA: TGTGCCAGCCGCCTCCTCTCCGATACGCAGTATTTT. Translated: CASRLLSDTQYF.

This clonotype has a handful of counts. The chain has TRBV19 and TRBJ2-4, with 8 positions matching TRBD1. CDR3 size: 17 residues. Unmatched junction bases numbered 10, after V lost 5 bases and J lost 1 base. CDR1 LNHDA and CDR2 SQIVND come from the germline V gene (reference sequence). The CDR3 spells CASSPPTGVTAKNIQYF. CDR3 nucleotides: TGTGCCAGTAGTCCACCGACAGGGGTAACGGCCAAAAACATTCAGTACTTC.

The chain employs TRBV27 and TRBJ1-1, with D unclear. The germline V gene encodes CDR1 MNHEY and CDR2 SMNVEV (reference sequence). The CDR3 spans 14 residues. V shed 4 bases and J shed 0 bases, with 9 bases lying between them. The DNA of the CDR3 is TGTGCCAGCAGTTGGAGTCGGATGAACACTGAAGCTTTCTTT. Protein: CASSWSRMNTEAFF.

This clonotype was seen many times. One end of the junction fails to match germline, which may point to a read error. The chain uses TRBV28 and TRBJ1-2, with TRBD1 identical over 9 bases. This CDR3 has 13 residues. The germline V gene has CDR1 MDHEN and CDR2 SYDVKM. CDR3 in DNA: TGTGCCAGCAGCCTTACCGGGACAGGGAGGGATAGCTTC. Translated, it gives CASSLTGTGRDSF.

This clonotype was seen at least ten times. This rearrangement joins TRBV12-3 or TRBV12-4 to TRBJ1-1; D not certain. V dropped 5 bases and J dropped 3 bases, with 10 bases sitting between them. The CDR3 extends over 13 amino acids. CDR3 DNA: TGTGCCAGCAGTCTCGGACGGTACACTGAAGCTTTCTTT. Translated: CASSLGRYTEAFF.

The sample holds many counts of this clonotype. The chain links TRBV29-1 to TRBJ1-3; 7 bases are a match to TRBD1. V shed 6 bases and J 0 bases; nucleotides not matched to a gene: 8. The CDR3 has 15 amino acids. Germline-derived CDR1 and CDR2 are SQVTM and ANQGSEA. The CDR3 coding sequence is TGCAGCGTGGCCCCCGGGACAGTCTCTGGAAACACCATATATTTT. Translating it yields CSVAPGTVSGNTIYF.